The 29 T cell receptor beta chains below all came from one sample that was sequenced in a study of T cells in localized non-small cell lung cancer (dated by TCRdb to the early 2020s). To prepare the library, the immunoSEQ multiplex PCR assay was applied. TCRdb re-hosts the immuneACCESS table, in-frame sequences only. Its copies lack some clones; in the studies checked, an unresolved V gene accounts for under half of them, and the cause for the rest is not known. This sample has a few thousand clones in its table, and 25% of those were observed once. In total, the top ten clones hold roughly a sixth of the sample. The source material was lung tumor tissue, sampled before any cancer treatment. The receptors derive from a female donor older than 55 with stage III lung adenocarcinoma.

The V and J genes are TRBV14 and TRBJ2-1; D ambiguous. Germline CDR1 and CDR2: SGHDN and FVKESK. V was trimmed by 2 bases and J by 7 bases, leaving 3 bases between them. There are 11 residues in the CDR3. The CDR3 DNA is TGTGCCAGCAGCCAACTTAATGAGCAGTTCTTC. Amino acids: CASSQLNEQFF.

This clone came up a few times. The chain joins TRBV6-8 to TRBJ2-3, with 7 nucleotides matching TRBD1. CDR1 is MNHGY and CDR2 is SAAAGT in the germline V gene. After removal of 6 bases from V and 6 bases from J, the junction contained 12 bases not matched to a gene. This CDR3 has 15 amino acids. The CDR3 loop is CASRSWDSTKDTQYF. The DNA for the CDR3 is TGTGCCAGCAGGTCCTGGGACAGTACAAAGGATACGCAGTATTTT.

By sample fraction, this clone is medium-sized (0.01 to 0.1%). The genes are TRBV9 and TRBJ2-4, with D tentatively TRBD2 (7 bases). This CDR3 has 15 amino acids. Germline-derived CDR1 and CDR2 are SGDLS and YYNGEE. Trimming shortened V by 5 bases and J by 6 bases, and 18 bases separated the two germline ends. In DNA, the CDR3 is TGTGCCAGCAGTGAAGGCGGGAGAGGGGGAAACATTCAGTACTTC. Translating gives CASSEGGRGGNIQYF.

The chain joins TRBV9 to TRBJ2-3, with 8 bases aligning to TRBD2. V gave up 1 base and J gave up 1 base; unmatched junction bases: 5. The CDR3 extends over 16 amino acids. The V gene's germline CDR1 is SGDLS and CDR2 YYNGEE. This CDR3 is CASSVSGRSGTDTQYF. DNA of the CDR3: TGTGCCAGCAGCGTAAGCGGGAGATCTGGCACAGATACGCAGTATTTT.

In this sample, this clone turned up a few times. The rearrangement joins TRBV6-8 to TRBJ1-1; D may be TRBD1 (5 bases). Germline values: CDR1 MNHGY, CDR2 SAAAGT. This CDR3 comprises 13 residues. Trimming took 10 bases from V and 6 from J, leaving 18 bases between them. The chain's CDR3 is CATSTGRGAEAFF. Written as DNA, the CDR3 is TGTGCCACCTCGACTGGGAGGGGAGCTGAAGCTTTCTTT.

This clone was counted only a few times. This chain uses TRBV6-8 with TRBJ2-1, with 10 nucleotides matching TRBD1. V shed 5 bases, J shed 4 bases, and the junction held 14 bases outside the gene matches. The germline CDR1 and CDR2 sequences are MNHGY and SAAAGT. The length of the CDR3 is 18 residues. CDR3 sequence reads: CASSPSPGQGTLYNEQFF. DNA for the CDR3: TGTGCCAGCAGTCCCTCCCCGGGACAGGGGACCCTTTACAATGAGCAGTTCTTC.

This clone was seen a few times. The chain has TRBV28 and TRBJ2-3; TRBD1 might be the D (6 bases). Germline V CDR1 and CDR2: MDHEN, SYDVKM. The V and J ends lost 8 bases and 0 bases respectively, with 15 bases between them. This CDR3 has 15 amino acids. The CDR3 here is CASVERGTSTDTQYF. In nucleotides, the CDR3 is TGTGCCAGCGTTGAGAGGGGGACAAGCACAGATACGCAGTATTTT.

This chain uses TRBV12-5 with TRBJ1-2, with D perhaps TRBD1 (5 bases). Germline V gene lookup returns CDR1 LGHNT and CDR2 FRNRAP. V was cut by 7 bases and J by 4 bases, with 13 bases left in between. The CDR3 sequence is 13 residues long. The CDR3 DNA reads TGTGCTAGTGCCCCCGACAGCCTCTATGGCTACACCTTC. It codes for CASAPDSLYGYTF.

This chain links TRBV9 with TRBJ2-1; 7 bases agree with TRBD2. This CDR3 contains 15 residues. V was pared by 0 bases and J by 2 bases, with 2 bases of the junction left unmatched. In germline, CDR1 is SGDLS, CDR2 YYNGEE. The CDR3 protein is CASSVGSGAYNEQFF. DNA for the CDR3: TGTGCCAGCAGCGTAGGAAGCGGGGCCTACAATGAGCAGTTCTTC. The variable domain in full, with the rest retrieved from reference TRBV9 and TRBJ2-1, is DSGVTQTPKHLITATGQRVTLRCSPRSGDLSVYWYQQSLDQGLQFLIQYYNGEERAKGNILERFSAQQFPDLHSELNLSSLELGDSALYFCASSVGSGAYNEQFFGPGTRLTVL.

The chain carries TRBV18 and TRBJ1-2; no clear D gene. Germline CDR1 KGHSH, CDR2 LQKENI. This CDR3 spans 13 amino acids. Trimming cost V 2 bases and J 0 bases, with 4 bases left between them. The CDR3 region has the DNA TGTGCCAGCTCACCAACAGCTAACTATGGCTACACCTTC. This gives the protein CASSPTANYGYTF.

For the CDR3, the DNA is TGTGCCAGTAGTTGGGGCAGGGGGCAGTCCCCGAACACCGGGGAGCTGTTTTTT. It codes for CASSWGRGQSPNTGELFF. The chain joins TRBV19 to TRBJ2-2, with TRBD1 matching over 8 bases. CDR1 is LNHDA, CDR2 SQIVND, per germline (reference sequence). Trimming took 5 bases from V and 0 from J; bases not matched to a gene: 11. The CDR3 loop spans 18 amino acids.

This clone was counted between two and nine times. The chain links TRBV19 to TRBJ1-4; 7 nucleotides agree with TRBD1. In germline, CDR1 is LNHDA, CDR2 SQIVND (reference sequence). V was pared by 7 bases and J by 4 bases, with 6 bases of the junction left unmatched. The CDR3 runs 14 residues. The CDR3 here is CASKDRAFNEKLFF. CDR3 coding DNA: TGTGCCAGTAAAGACAGGGCATTTAATGAAAAACTGTTTTTT.

This clone was observed a handful of times. This rearrangement joins TRBV5-1 to TRBJ1-2; 7 bases agree with TRBD1. Unmatched junction bases numbered 7, after V lost 4 bases and J lost 4 bases. The CDR3 has 14 amino acids. The germline CDR1 and CDR2 sequences are SGHRS and YFSETQ. CDR3 loop: CASSVQGGSYGYTF. The CDR3 bases are TGCGCCAGCAGCGTGCAAGGGGGCAGCTATGGCTACACCTTC. The full variable domain, rest sourced from reference TRBV5-1 and TRBJ1-2, is KAGVTQTPRYLIKTRGQQVTLSCSPISGHRSVSWYQQTPGQGLQFLFEYFSETQRNKGNFPGRFSGRQFSNSRSEMNVSTLELGDSALYLCASSVQGGSYGYTFGSGTRLTVV.

The chain has TRBV2 and TRBJ1-5; no clear D gene. The CDR3 consists of 15 residues. Germline V lookup: CDR1 SNHLY, CDR2 FYNNEI. The V and J ends lost 1 base and 1 base respectively, with 8 bases between them. The CDR3 nucleotides read TGTGCCAGCAGTGAAGTCAGGTTAAGCAATCAGCCCCAGCATTTT. Translation gives CASSEVRLSNQPQHF.

This chain links TRBV18 with TRBJ2-5, with TRBD2 matching over 8 bases. CDR1 and CDR2 (germline): KGHSH, LQKENI. With 3 bases clipped from V and 0 bases from J, the junction kept 9 bases outside the gene matches. CDR3 length: 17 amino acids. The CDR3 loop reads CASSPFSAGGYQETQYF. The DNA of the CDR3 is TGTGCCAGCTCACCTTTCTCGGCGGGAGGTTACCAAGAGACCCAGTACTTC.

In its sample, this clone was seen a few times. The chain combines TRBV4-1 with TRBJ2-2; 8 bases agree with TRBD1. Germline CDR1 MGHRA, CDR2 YSYEKL. The CDR3 consists of 15 residues. Trimming removed 0 bases from V and 6 bases from J; junction bases left unmatched: 3. CDR3 protein: CASSQEQGVPGELFF. The DNA for the CDR3 is TGCGCCAGCAGCCAAGAACAGGGGGTTCCCGGGGAGCTGTTTTTT.

Relative to its sample, this clone is large (0.1 to 1%). The V call is TRBV6-8, the J call TRBJ2-7; D possibly corresponds to TRBD2 (5 bases). Germline V gene data show CDR1 as MNHGY and CDR2 as SAAAGT. The V and J ends lost 10 bases and 0 bases respectively, with 22 bases between them. The CDR3 totals 16 residues. CDR3 amino acids: CATASPEAASSYEQYF. The CDR3 coding sequence is TGTGCCACAGCGTCCCCCGAAGCGGCAAGCTCCTACGAGCAGTACTTC.

V is TRBV11-3 and J is TRBJ1-4, with D tentatively TRBD1 (6 bases). The V gene lost 3 bases and the J gene lost 8 bases, with 16 bases spanning the gap. The CDR3 is 15 residues long. CDR1 and CDR2 (germline): SGHNT, YENEEA. The DNA for the CDR3 is TGTGCCAGCAGCTTGGGTTCGGACAGCGGGGAAAAACTGTTTTTT. This translates into CASSLGSDSGEKLFF. The full variable domain, completed using reference TRBV11-3 and TRBJ1-4, is EAGVVQSPRYKIIEKKQPVAFWCNPISGHNTLYWYLQNLGQGPELLIRYENEEAVDDSQLPKDRFSAERLKGVDSTLKIQPAELGDSAVYLCASSLGSDSGEKLFFGSGTQLSVL.

This clone was seen a handful of times. The chain has TRBV29-1 and TRBJ2-7; 10 nucleotides match TRBD1. V was pared by 4 bases and J by 7 bases, with 4 bases of the junction left unmatched. The CDR3 is made up of 12 amino acids. Germline-derived CDR1 and CDR2 are SQVTM and ANQGSEA. The CDR3 coding sequence is TGCAGCGTTGGTGGACAGGGGGGAGAGCAGTACTTC. The encoded protein is CSVGGQGGEQYF.

This chain joins TRBV19 and TRBJ2-1, with D possibly being TRBD2 (6 bases). Trimming pared 0 bases from V and 6 bases from J, leaving 21 bases between. The CDR3 runs 18 residues. Germline V gene sequence: CDR1 LNHDA, CDR2 SQIVND (reference sequence). CDR3 nucleotide sequence: TGTGCCAGTAGTATAGATCGCCGGGGCGGGAATACTGGCAATGAGCAGTTCTTC. It yields the protein CASSIDRRGGNTGNEQFF. The complete variable domain, with remaining parts taken from reference TRBV19 and TRBJ2-1, reads DGGITQSPKYLFRKEGQNVTLSCEQNLNHDAMYWYRQDPGQGLRLIYYSQIVNDFQKGDIAEGYSVSREKKESFPLTVTSAQKNPTAFYLCASSIDRRGGNTGNEQFFGPGTRLTVL.

The J gene is TRBJ2-1, the V gene TRBV11-3, with D unclear. Trimming took 7 bases from V and 0 from J, leaving 13 bases between them. Germline lookup yields CDR1 SGHNT and CDR2 YENEEA. This CDR3 is 15 amino acids long. As DNA, the CDR3 is TGTGCCAGCACAGCTGGGCTTAGCTCCTACAATGAGCAGTTCTTC. Translation: CASTAGLSSYNEQFF.

The chain combines TRBV28 with TRBJ2-5; D perhaps matches TRBD1 (6 bases). Deletions cut 5 bases from V and 4 bases from J, with 14 bases between. Germline V gene data show CDR1 as MDHEN and CDR2 as SYDVKM. The CDR3 spans 14 residues. CDR3 loop: CASSRTGSVETQYF. The CDR3 DNA is TGTGCCAGCAGTCGTACAGGGTCGGTAGAGACCCAGTACTTC. The whole variable domain, filled in from reference TRBV28 and TRBJ2-5, reads DVKVTQSSRYLVKRTGEKVFLECVQDMDHENMFWYRQDPGLGLRLIYFSYDVKMKEKGDIPEGYSVSREKKERFSLILESASTNQTSMYLCASSRTGSVETQYFGPGTRLLVL.

In its sample, this clone was seen a few times. This chain links TRBV28 with TRBJ2-1; 9 nucleotides align to TRBD2. Germline CDR1 MDHEN, CDR2 SYDVKM. The CDR3 covers 14 residues. J gave up 9 bases and V 8 bases, and 11 bases lay outside the gene matches. The CDR3 coding sequence is TGTGCCAGCCGGAATAGCGGGAGCAGCAGTGAGCAGTTCTTC. It is translated as CASRNSGSSSEQFF.

Relative to its sample, this clone is medium-sized. The chain recombines TRBV6-8 with TRBJ1-1; 8 nucleotides line up with TRBD1. The length of the CDR3 is 13 residues. With 5 bases clipped from V and 8 bases from J, the junction kept 7 bases outside the gene matches. Germline CDR1 MNHGY, CDR2 SAAAGT. CDR3 in amino acids: CASSRSTGAEAFF. The CDR3 bases are TGTGCCAGCAGTAGATCGACAGGGGCGGAAGCTTTCTTT.

This rearrangement joins TRBV28 to TRBJ1-5; a weak D match, TRBD1 (6 bases). Germline CDR1 reads MDHEN; CDR2 reads SYDVKM. This CDR3 has 15 amino acids. V was cut by 7 bases and J by 2 bases, with 15 bases left in between. The CDR3 DNA reads TGTGCCAGCACCCCCCGCAGACAGGGCAATCAGCCCCAGCATTTT. Translating it yields CASTPRRQGNQPQHF. The whole variable domain, filled in from reference TRBV28 and TRBJ1-5, reads DVKVTQSSRYLVKRTGEKVFLECVQDMDHENMFWYRQDPGLGLRLIYFSYDVKMKEKGDIPEGYSVSREKKERFSLILESASTNQTSMYLCASTPRRQGNQPQHFGDGTRLSIL.

The gene calls are TRBV19 and TRBJ2-1, with no clear D. Looked up from germline, CDR1 is LNHDA and CDR2 is SQIVND (reference sequence). The V end lost 7 bases, the J end lost 0 bases, and 19 bases lay between the germline ends. The CDR3 length is 17 residues. This CDR3 reads CASKGFTIASSYNEQFF. In nucleotides, the CDR3 is TGTGCCAGTAAGGGCTTTACAATCGCGAGCTCCTACAATGAGCAGTTCTTC.

J is TRBJ2-2 and V is TRBV11-3, with 11 bases aligning to TRBD2. Losses at the gene ends were 5 bases for V and 3 bases for J; bases not matched to a gene: 5. Germline CDR1 and CDR2: SGHNT and YENEEA. The CDR3 totals 16 residues. CDR3 sequence: CASSAQLAGDTGELFF. The CDR3 nucleotides are TGTGCCAGCAGCGCGCAACTAGCGGGAGACACCGGGGAGCTGTTTTTT.

This clone appeared once. The V and J genes are TRBV19 and TRBJ2-3, with TRBD2 matching 9 bases. CDR3 length: 15 residues. The V gene's germline CDR1 is LNHDA and CDR2 SQIVND (reference sequence). V gave up 6 bases and J gave up 6 bases; unmatched junction bases: 10. In DNA, the CDR3 is TGTGCCAGTAGCCGGGCTAGCGGGATTGCGGATACGCAGTATTTT. Translating it yields CASSRASGIADTQYF.

This clone was observed a single time. The chain combines TRBV19 with TRBJ2-2, with D perhaps matching TRBD1 (6 bases). CDR3 length: 15 residues. Deletions cut 3 bases from V and 2 bases from J, with 10 bases between. From germline, CDR1 is LNHDA and CDR2 SQIVND (reference sequence). The CDR3 DNA reads TGTGCCAGTAGTATCGACAGGCGAAACACCGGGGAGCTGTTTTTT. Translated, it gives CASSIDRRNTGELFF.